Reported below is one TCR beta chain. Its antigen remains undetermined. The input lacks base qualities; no much larger clone sits a single base away. The sample is drawn from a study of cytomegalovirus exposure and HLA in healthy donors (dated by TCRdb to 2017 to 2019). Regarding the study in general: According to an earlier analysis of a few hundred of the donors, 150 million to 200 million T cells yielded some 120 million unique TCR beta sequences and less than 300 Gb of sequence data. Approximately 310 gigabases of sequencing data and some 85 million unique TCR sequences were included in an early release covering several hundred HLA-typed donors. Of the 300 to 450 genotyped donors, roughly 80% fell in the genetic ancestry cluster associated with self-reported Caucasian donors. The study aimed to test whether signatures of past pathogen exposure could be identified by cataloging public T cell receptors. The study profiled the T cell repertoires of hundreds of subjects by immunosequencing and related them to cytomegalovirus serostatus. Besides the first cohort of approximately 670 subjects, a separate validation cohort made up of around 120 different subjects was used. To predict cytomegalovirus infection status, the study combined high-throughput TCR immunosequencing, statistical association of individual TCRs with disease status, and machine learning. A later analysis re-analyzed previously published TCR beta repertoires from several hundred donors and added high-resolution HLA genotyping to study TCR occurrence patterns. Rather than using new phenotypic data, the later analysis identified candidate immune exposures from TCR beta sequences and from how often those sequences occurred across donors. An earlier analysis of roughly 600 of the donors used high-throughput TCR beta sequencing to judge whether each TCR beta V gene segment behaved as functional or pseudogenic. Donor age, sex, ethnicity and CMV serostatus were compiled together with the repertoire data. Genome-wide SNP genotypes for about 60% of the 666 donors were used in a later genetic analysis, which treated that subset as a discovery cohort. Every discovery cohort repertoire had been produced on one sequencing platform. HLA typing covered class I and class II loci at four-digit resolution. The number of donors typed differed by locus, with 629-630 for A, B, C, DRB1 and DQB1, 522 for DQA1, under 610 for DPA1, and about 450 for DPB1. Because of strong linkage in the cohort, a few DR-DQ haplotypes were treated as single units for association and clustering. Among roughly 370 genotyped donors of the cohort, an average of around 240,000 unique TCR beta nucleotide sequences were sequenced per donor, roughly a sixth of them non-productive. The research as a whole found: The earlier analysis of approximately 540 of the donors excluded about 16 rarely observed V segments, including chromosome 9 orphons, because counts were too low. When HLA alleles, especially DR and DQ, strongly co-occurred, TCR associations were difficult to assign to individual alleles. Some IMGT-functional V segments, including TRBV6-2 and TRBV6-3, could not be distinguished by the 87-base-pair reads and were therefore excluded. A further reported finding was that TCR beta sequences accurately predicted the HLA-A and HLA-B alleles for most subjects in the first cohort. A later genetic analysis associated a missense DCLRE1C variant with V-gene and J-gene trimming of TCR beta chains, and an independent cohort replicated the association. For the cohort, immune exposure information was limited to CMV serostatus. A later analysis found that HLA-associated TCR beta chains were more clonally expanded and had lower generation probabilities than equally common non-associated chains. Broadly in line with IMGT annotations, most TCR beta V segments showed up in productive rearrangements about 90% or about 30% of the time in an earlier analysis of roughly 590 of the donors. While some public TCRs were present in many individuals, most TCR sequences turned up only very rarely across donors. The authors suggested that the approach could potentially be extended to other disease states and immunological phenotypes. Only TCR beta chains were sequenced in this cohort, and the absence of alpha or paired-chain data limited detectable features. Three of the identified cytomegalovirus-associated TCR beta chains were confirmed in vitro to be specific for cytomegalovirus antigens. The sequencing pipeline was judged likely to have produced a cluster of highly shared sequence variants as a technical artifact. A later analysis reported that several top co-occurrence clusters appeared linked to parvovirus B19, influenza, CMV and Epstein-Barr virus. HLA typing was unavailable for some donors at each locus, so association tests used only the typed subset. The study listed 150 to 200 TCR beta chains as associated with cytomegalovirus. Compared with the approximately 710-donor mean, donors in an Asian-associated ancestry cluster had fewer N-insertions in productive TCRs, according to a later genetic analysis. In a later analysis, TCR association rates were found to vary across HLA loci, with the most associated TCRs seen for DRB1 alleles and the fewest for HLA-C alleles. The classifier was reported to diagnose cytomegalovirus status with high specificity and sensitivity in both the original cohort and the validation cohort. Roughly uniform sequencing depth across donors was assumed in presence/absence analyses, although this assumption may not hold. Specific HLA alleles were associated with 16,951 TCR beta sequences at a false discovery rate of 0.05 in a later analysis. A later analysis found that most CMV-associated TCR beta chains appeared HLA-restricted, with HLA associations seemingly driven largely by CMV exposure. Linkage disequilibrium might explain the correlated functional status among segregating V segments, but an unknown experimental factor could not be excluded.

The library was obtained by the immunoSEQ multiplex PCR assay. The multiplex PCR relied on a mix of 60 forward primers for TCR Vbeta segments and 13 reverse primers for TCR Jbeta segments. The CDR3 region of rearranged TCR beta genes was amplified from genomic DNA by a multiplex PCR assay. On the Illumina HiSeq System, the amplified TCR beta libraries were sequenced as 87-base-pair reads. The authors' analysis ran thus. Across the 700 or so repertoires, a later analysis counted 78 million or so unique TCR beta chains, around 11 million of which were shared by at least two donors. A nearest-neighbor algorithm error-corrected the raw reads and collapsed the reads into unique sequences, merging closely related sequences to remove PCR and sequencing errors. To assign V, D and J gene segments, CDR3 sequences were aligned to IMGT reference sequences. For a sequence to be retained, a match of at least six nucleotides was required to both a V gene segment and a J gene segment. Rearrangements were called productive when the CDR3 lacked stop codons and stayed in frame with V and J; all others were non-productive. Following IMGT convention, CDR3 was defined as the stretch from the second conserved V-encoded cysteine to the conserved J-encoded phenylalanine. Sequences without an unambiguous match to a single V gene segment were excluded from the earlier analysis of approximately 560 of the donors. In an earlier analysis of 587 of the donors, V segments were called functional above 56.7% productive rearrangements and were called segregating when the between-donor standard deviation exceeded 5%. A statistical classification framework was developed to diagnose cytomegalovirus status using the catalog of TCR beta chain sequences. In a later analysis, TCR nucleotide sequences were compared against IMGT/GENE-DB human TR gene sequences so that V and J genes could be assigned. A later analysis assigned CDR3 sequences and most-parsimonious VDJ recombination scenarios with the TCRdist pipeline. A later analysis defined each TCR beta chain by its CDR3 amino acid sequence plus V-gene family, and excluded reads lacking a unique V-gene family. To address suspected cross-contamination and a sequencing artifact, a later analysis removed around 590 highly shared, low-generation-probability nucleotide sequences. In a later analysis, a clonal expansion index for each public chain was calculated from normalized within-repertoire ranks of inferred template counts. In a later analysis, generation probabilities were computed with a VDJ recombination model fitted to out-of-frame rearrangements, and the resulting probabilities were checked against IGoR. A later analysis scored TCR-TCR, TCR-HLA and TCR-CMV co-occurrence with hypergeometric tests, applying a repertoire-size bias correction to TCR pairs. In a later analysis, false discovery rates were estimated by permuting HLA or CMV assignments 20 times. In a later analysis, co-occurring TCRs were grouped using DBSCAN, and TCRdist sequence similarity was added for clustering within HLA-allele-positive subsets. For co-occurrence clustering, repertoires with fewer than 30,000 or more than 120,000 public chains were excluded, along with five or six repertoires with anomalous nucleotide sharing. TCRdb limited this immuneACCESS table to in-frame rearrangements with V and J called. A share of clones is missing; checked studies link under half to unresolved V genes, and the rest is unexplained. The D gene and trimming were derived from the DNA, and the V and J assignments and clone size from that table. In this sample the table shows 90,000 to 120,000 clones, about 9.4% of which occur a single time. Together, the top ten hold about 5.7% of the sample.

CDR1 and CDR2 (SGHTA, FQGTGA) derive from the germline V gene. The CDR3 covers 17 residues, taking in both the cysteine and the phenylalanine. Only the CDR3 region is kept as DNA, spanning 51 bases read in frame from base 1. Germline trimming amounts to 6 bases on V and 4 bases on J, with 11 as the count of junction bases outside the gene matches. In total, more than 500 healthy bone marrow donors made up the cohort. At the time of sampling, all cohort members were nominally healthy, though unrecorded immune exposures were likely present. The donor tested CMV seropositive and was one of the 289 seropositive cohort members. A peripheral blood sample was provided by each donor, and peripheral blood mononuclear cells were used for TCR beta sequencing. The Qiagen DNeasy Blood Extraction Kit was used to extract genomic DNA from the blood cell samples.

Sequencing was performed on PBMCs. The rearrangement combines TRBV7-3 with TRBJ2-7; 14 central nucleotides agree with TRBD2. The sequence derives from a man aged 40-49 years in good health and CMV-seropositive. Read as DNA, the sequence is TGTGCCAGCAGGAACACCGGGACTAGCGGGAGTGGATACGAGCAGTACTTC. This codes for CASRNTGTSGSGYEQYF. With all but the CDR3 taken from the reference TRBV7-3 and TRBJ2-7 genes, the full variable domain is: GAGVSQTPSNKVTEKGKYVELRCDPISGHTALYWYRQSLGQGPEFLIYFQGTGAADDSGLPNDRFFAVRPEGSVSTLKIQRTERGDSAVYLCASRNTGTSGSGYEQYFGPGTRLTVT.